Following are 4 T cell receptor beta chains from one sample sequenced in a study of blood T cell repertoires in COVID-19. The data were produced by immunoSEQ multiplex PCR, yet TCRdb's version contains in-frame clones alone and is incomplete. The top ten clones hold approximately 1% of a sample with 370,000 or so clones, more than 65% of them seen once. Source material: peripheral blood. The origin of the receptors is a human donor with acute or convalescent COVID-19. The donor label of this sample is uncertain.

This clone has just a few counts. The genes are TRBV6-2 or TRBV6-3 and TRBJ2-1; 7 positions match TRBD2. The CDR3 contains 15 residues. Germline CDR1 MNHEY, CDR2 SVGEGT. Trimming took 5 bases from V and 2 from J; bases not matched to a gene: 6. The DNA of the CDR3 is TGTGCCAGCAGTGGGCGGGGGAACCCCTACAATGAGCAGTTCTTC. Protein sequence: CASSGRGNPYNEQFF.

This clone was counted a single time. This chain links TRBV7-9 with TRBJ2-7; TRBD1 matches at 7 bases. Germline loops: CDR1 SEHNR, CDR2 FQNEAQ (reference sequence). V shed 4 bases and J 3 bases; nucleotides not matched to a gene: 15. This CDR3 has 17 residues. The CDR3 coding sequence is TGTGCCAGCAGCTCTGCACCGGGACAGACCTATCTCTACGAGCAGTACTTC. Its protein is CASSSAPGQTYLYEQYF.

This rearrangement joins TRBV3-1 (or the pseudogene TRBV3-2) to TRBJ1-2, with D possibly matching TRBD1 (5 bases). The CDR3 extends over 15 amino acids. V lost 3 bases, J lost 0 bases, and 11 bases lay in between. Germline-derived CDR1 and CDR2 are LGHDT and YNNKEL (reference sequence). The CDR3 is CASSHYDRANYGYTF. DNA for the CDR3: TGTGCCAGCAGCCATTACGACAGAGCTAACTATGGCTACACCTTC.

V and J are TRBV7-2 and TRBJ1-1, with 7 bases that match TRBD1. Germline trimming cut 5 bases from V and 1 base from J; bases unmatched to any gene: 7. The CDR3 totals 15 residues. Germline V gene sequence: CDR1 SGHTA, CDR2 FQGNSA. Written as DNA, the CDR3 is TGTGCCAGCAGCGTCACGGGACAGCAGAACACTGAAGCTTTCTTT. The encoded protein is CASSVTGQQNTEAFF.